Listed here are 2 T cell receptor beta chains from one sample, sequenced in a study of blood T cell repertoires in COVID-19. The table came from immunoSEQ multiplex PCR; TCRdb's copy has only in-frame clones and leaves some out. In the table there are just over 300,000 clones, roughly 91% of which are singletons. Sequences were obtained from peripheral blood. The receptor set was obtained from a woman under 40 with COVID-19, enrolled during active disease.

The chain combines TRBV7-2 with TRBJ1-1; 7 bases fit TRBD1. CDR1 and CDR2 (germline): SGHTA, FQGNSA. The CDR3 covers 15 residues. The J segment lost 0 bases and the V segment lost 2 bases, leaving 3 bases of the junction unmatched. Here the CDR3 reads CASSLSGGMNTEAFF. CDR3 DNA sequence: TGTGCCAGCAGCTTATCAGGGGGTATGAACACTGAAGCTTTCTTT. Together with reference TRBV7-2 and TRBJ1-1, the CDR3 gives the full variable domain: GAGVSQSPSNKVTEKGKDVELRCDPISGHTALYWYRQSLGQGLEFLIYFQGNSAPDKSGLPSDRFSAERTGGSVSTLTIQRTQQEDSAVYLCASSLSGGMNTEAFFGQGTRLTVV.

The chain is built from TRBV12-3 or TRBV12-4 and TRBJ1-2, with D possibly matching TRBD1 (5 bases). This CDR3 has 11 amino acids. V lost 2 bases to trimming and J lost 7 bases, with 5 bases between them. DNA for the CDR3: TGTGCCAGCAGTTTAAGGGGTGGCTACACCTTC. Protein: CASSLRGGYTF.